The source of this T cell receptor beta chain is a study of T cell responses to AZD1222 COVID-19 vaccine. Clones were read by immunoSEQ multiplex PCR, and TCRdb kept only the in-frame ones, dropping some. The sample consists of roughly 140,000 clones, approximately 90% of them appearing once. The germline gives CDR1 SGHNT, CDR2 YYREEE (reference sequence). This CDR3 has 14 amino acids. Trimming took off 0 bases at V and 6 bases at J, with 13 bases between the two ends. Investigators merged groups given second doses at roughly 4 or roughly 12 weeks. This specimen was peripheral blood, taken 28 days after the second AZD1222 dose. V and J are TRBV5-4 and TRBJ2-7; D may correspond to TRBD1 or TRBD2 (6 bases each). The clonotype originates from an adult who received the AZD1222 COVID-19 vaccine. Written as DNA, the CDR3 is TGTGCCAGCAGCTTGGCCCTAGGGGGAGGCGAGCAGTACTTC. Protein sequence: CASSLALGGGEQYF.